This T cell receptor (beta chain) was sequenced in a study of technical replicates of blood from several donors. The V segment lost 6 bases and the J segment 4 bases; nucleotides outside the gene matches: 10. This CDR3 is 15 amino acids long. Germline V gene sequence: CDR1 MNHNY, CDR2 SVGAGI (reference sequence). This table comes from immunoSEQ multiplex PCR, and its TCRdb copy is limited to in-frame clones, with some not included. The sample lists 55,000 to 80,000 clones; 95% to 98% were seen once. Sequencing was done on a sample of T cells isolated from PBMCs. The source is a human donor in good health. The chain joins TRBV6-6 to TRBJ1-1; 8 bases align to TRBD1. This chain's CDR3 is CASRKGGQVGTEAFF. As DNA, the CDR3 is TGTGCCAGCAGGAAAGGGGGACAGGTCGGCACTGAAGCTTTCTTT.